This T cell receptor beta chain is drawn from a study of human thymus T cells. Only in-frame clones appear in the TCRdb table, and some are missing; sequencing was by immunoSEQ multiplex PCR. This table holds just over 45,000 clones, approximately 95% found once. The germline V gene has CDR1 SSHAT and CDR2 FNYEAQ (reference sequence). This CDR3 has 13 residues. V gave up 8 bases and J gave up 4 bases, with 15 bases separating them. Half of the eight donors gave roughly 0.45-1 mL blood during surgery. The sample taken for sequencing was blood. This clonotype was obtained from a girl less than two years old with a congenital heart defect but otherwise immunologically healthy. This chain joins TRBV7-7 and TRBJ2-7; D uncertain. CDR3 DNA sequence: TGTGCCAGCCAAAGCTTCTTCCAATACGAGCAGTACTTC. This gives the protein CASQSFFQYEQYF.